Listed below are T cell receptor beta chains from one sample, sequenced in a study of beta chain features in type 1 diabetes. The data were produced by immunoSEQ multiplex PCR, yet TCRdb's version contains in-frame clones alone and is incomplete. The table records 300,000 to 350,000 clones, 13% of them present only once. The sequenced sample was naive CD4+ T cells from blood. These TCRs come from a woman between 18 and 29 years old with type 1 diabetes. CDR3s include the opening cysteine and the closing phenylalanine or tryptophan. The D gene is left open where the match is weak. Size values are once, few and many counts, or a class for expanded clones, and some rows have none.

CDR3nt: TGTGCCAGCAGCTATAGACAGCAAGAGACCCAGTACTTC; CDR3aa: CASSYRQQETQYF; v_gene: TRBV7-9; abundance: few; len: 13; d_gene: NA; j_gene: TRBJ2-5
CDR3nt: TGTGCCAGCAGCGGTTGGGAGGGGAGGGACTACAATGAGCAGTTCTTC; CDR3aa: CASSGWEGRDYNEQFF; v_gene: TRBV14; abundance: NA; len: 16; d_gene: TRBD2; j_gene: TRBJ2-1
CDR3nt: TGTGCCAGCAGTGGCAACCAGGGAATCGGCTTTAACAATGAGCAGTTCTTC; CDR3aa: CASSGNQGIGFNNEQFF; v_gene: TRBV2; abundance: NA; len: 17; d_gene: NA; j_gene: TRBJ2-1
CDR3nt: TGCAGCGTCGGACACTCCCGTGAAACCCAGTACTTC; CDR3aa: CSVGHSRETQYF; v_gene: TRBV29-1; abundance: many; len: 12; d_gene: NA; j_gene: TRBJ2-5
CDR3nt: TGCGCCAGCAGCCAAGGGTGGGACAGGGGTTCGTATGGCTACACCTTC; CDR3aa: CASSQGWDRGSYGYTF; v_gene: TRBV4-1; abundance: few; len: 16; d_gene: TRBD1; j_gene: TRBJ1-2
CDR3nt: TGTGCCAGCAGCTCCCTCTCTGGGGCCAACGTCCTGACTTTC; CDR3aa: CASSSLSGANVLTF; v_gene: TRBV7-2; abundance: NA; len: 14; d_gene: NA; j_gene: TRBJ2-6
CDR3nt: TGTGCCAGCAGCCCGGGACACAGCGGTCCTGGAAACACCATATATTTT; CDR3aa: CASSPGHSGPGNTIYF; v_gene: TRBV5-5; abundance: few; len: 16; d_gene: NA; j_gene: TRBJ1-3
CDR3nt: TGCAGCGTTGAAGTAGGGGTCAAAAACATTCAGTACTTC; CDR3aa: CSVEVGVKNIQYF; v_gene: TRBV29-1; abundance: NA; len: 13; d_gene: NA; j_gene: TRBJ2-4
CDR3nt: TGTGCCAGCAGCTCTTTGCTAGCGGGAGGCGAGCAGTACTTC; CDR3aa: CASSSLLAGGEQYF; v_gene: TRBV7-6; abundance: NA; len: 14; d_gene: TRBD2; j_gene: TRBJ2-7
CDR3nt: TGTGCCAGCAGCTTGGTGCGGGAGGCCAAAAACATTCAGTACTTC; CDR3aa: CASSLVREAKNIQYF; v_gene: TRBV5-5; abundance: NA; len: 15; d_gene: TRBD2; j_gene: TRBJ2-4
CDR3nt: TGTGCCAGCAGCGCCGGGACTAGCGAACAAGAGACCCAGTACTTC; CDR3aa: CASSAGTSEQETQYF; v_gene: TRBV5-5; abundance: NA; len: 15; d_gene: TRBD2; j_gene: TRBJ2-5